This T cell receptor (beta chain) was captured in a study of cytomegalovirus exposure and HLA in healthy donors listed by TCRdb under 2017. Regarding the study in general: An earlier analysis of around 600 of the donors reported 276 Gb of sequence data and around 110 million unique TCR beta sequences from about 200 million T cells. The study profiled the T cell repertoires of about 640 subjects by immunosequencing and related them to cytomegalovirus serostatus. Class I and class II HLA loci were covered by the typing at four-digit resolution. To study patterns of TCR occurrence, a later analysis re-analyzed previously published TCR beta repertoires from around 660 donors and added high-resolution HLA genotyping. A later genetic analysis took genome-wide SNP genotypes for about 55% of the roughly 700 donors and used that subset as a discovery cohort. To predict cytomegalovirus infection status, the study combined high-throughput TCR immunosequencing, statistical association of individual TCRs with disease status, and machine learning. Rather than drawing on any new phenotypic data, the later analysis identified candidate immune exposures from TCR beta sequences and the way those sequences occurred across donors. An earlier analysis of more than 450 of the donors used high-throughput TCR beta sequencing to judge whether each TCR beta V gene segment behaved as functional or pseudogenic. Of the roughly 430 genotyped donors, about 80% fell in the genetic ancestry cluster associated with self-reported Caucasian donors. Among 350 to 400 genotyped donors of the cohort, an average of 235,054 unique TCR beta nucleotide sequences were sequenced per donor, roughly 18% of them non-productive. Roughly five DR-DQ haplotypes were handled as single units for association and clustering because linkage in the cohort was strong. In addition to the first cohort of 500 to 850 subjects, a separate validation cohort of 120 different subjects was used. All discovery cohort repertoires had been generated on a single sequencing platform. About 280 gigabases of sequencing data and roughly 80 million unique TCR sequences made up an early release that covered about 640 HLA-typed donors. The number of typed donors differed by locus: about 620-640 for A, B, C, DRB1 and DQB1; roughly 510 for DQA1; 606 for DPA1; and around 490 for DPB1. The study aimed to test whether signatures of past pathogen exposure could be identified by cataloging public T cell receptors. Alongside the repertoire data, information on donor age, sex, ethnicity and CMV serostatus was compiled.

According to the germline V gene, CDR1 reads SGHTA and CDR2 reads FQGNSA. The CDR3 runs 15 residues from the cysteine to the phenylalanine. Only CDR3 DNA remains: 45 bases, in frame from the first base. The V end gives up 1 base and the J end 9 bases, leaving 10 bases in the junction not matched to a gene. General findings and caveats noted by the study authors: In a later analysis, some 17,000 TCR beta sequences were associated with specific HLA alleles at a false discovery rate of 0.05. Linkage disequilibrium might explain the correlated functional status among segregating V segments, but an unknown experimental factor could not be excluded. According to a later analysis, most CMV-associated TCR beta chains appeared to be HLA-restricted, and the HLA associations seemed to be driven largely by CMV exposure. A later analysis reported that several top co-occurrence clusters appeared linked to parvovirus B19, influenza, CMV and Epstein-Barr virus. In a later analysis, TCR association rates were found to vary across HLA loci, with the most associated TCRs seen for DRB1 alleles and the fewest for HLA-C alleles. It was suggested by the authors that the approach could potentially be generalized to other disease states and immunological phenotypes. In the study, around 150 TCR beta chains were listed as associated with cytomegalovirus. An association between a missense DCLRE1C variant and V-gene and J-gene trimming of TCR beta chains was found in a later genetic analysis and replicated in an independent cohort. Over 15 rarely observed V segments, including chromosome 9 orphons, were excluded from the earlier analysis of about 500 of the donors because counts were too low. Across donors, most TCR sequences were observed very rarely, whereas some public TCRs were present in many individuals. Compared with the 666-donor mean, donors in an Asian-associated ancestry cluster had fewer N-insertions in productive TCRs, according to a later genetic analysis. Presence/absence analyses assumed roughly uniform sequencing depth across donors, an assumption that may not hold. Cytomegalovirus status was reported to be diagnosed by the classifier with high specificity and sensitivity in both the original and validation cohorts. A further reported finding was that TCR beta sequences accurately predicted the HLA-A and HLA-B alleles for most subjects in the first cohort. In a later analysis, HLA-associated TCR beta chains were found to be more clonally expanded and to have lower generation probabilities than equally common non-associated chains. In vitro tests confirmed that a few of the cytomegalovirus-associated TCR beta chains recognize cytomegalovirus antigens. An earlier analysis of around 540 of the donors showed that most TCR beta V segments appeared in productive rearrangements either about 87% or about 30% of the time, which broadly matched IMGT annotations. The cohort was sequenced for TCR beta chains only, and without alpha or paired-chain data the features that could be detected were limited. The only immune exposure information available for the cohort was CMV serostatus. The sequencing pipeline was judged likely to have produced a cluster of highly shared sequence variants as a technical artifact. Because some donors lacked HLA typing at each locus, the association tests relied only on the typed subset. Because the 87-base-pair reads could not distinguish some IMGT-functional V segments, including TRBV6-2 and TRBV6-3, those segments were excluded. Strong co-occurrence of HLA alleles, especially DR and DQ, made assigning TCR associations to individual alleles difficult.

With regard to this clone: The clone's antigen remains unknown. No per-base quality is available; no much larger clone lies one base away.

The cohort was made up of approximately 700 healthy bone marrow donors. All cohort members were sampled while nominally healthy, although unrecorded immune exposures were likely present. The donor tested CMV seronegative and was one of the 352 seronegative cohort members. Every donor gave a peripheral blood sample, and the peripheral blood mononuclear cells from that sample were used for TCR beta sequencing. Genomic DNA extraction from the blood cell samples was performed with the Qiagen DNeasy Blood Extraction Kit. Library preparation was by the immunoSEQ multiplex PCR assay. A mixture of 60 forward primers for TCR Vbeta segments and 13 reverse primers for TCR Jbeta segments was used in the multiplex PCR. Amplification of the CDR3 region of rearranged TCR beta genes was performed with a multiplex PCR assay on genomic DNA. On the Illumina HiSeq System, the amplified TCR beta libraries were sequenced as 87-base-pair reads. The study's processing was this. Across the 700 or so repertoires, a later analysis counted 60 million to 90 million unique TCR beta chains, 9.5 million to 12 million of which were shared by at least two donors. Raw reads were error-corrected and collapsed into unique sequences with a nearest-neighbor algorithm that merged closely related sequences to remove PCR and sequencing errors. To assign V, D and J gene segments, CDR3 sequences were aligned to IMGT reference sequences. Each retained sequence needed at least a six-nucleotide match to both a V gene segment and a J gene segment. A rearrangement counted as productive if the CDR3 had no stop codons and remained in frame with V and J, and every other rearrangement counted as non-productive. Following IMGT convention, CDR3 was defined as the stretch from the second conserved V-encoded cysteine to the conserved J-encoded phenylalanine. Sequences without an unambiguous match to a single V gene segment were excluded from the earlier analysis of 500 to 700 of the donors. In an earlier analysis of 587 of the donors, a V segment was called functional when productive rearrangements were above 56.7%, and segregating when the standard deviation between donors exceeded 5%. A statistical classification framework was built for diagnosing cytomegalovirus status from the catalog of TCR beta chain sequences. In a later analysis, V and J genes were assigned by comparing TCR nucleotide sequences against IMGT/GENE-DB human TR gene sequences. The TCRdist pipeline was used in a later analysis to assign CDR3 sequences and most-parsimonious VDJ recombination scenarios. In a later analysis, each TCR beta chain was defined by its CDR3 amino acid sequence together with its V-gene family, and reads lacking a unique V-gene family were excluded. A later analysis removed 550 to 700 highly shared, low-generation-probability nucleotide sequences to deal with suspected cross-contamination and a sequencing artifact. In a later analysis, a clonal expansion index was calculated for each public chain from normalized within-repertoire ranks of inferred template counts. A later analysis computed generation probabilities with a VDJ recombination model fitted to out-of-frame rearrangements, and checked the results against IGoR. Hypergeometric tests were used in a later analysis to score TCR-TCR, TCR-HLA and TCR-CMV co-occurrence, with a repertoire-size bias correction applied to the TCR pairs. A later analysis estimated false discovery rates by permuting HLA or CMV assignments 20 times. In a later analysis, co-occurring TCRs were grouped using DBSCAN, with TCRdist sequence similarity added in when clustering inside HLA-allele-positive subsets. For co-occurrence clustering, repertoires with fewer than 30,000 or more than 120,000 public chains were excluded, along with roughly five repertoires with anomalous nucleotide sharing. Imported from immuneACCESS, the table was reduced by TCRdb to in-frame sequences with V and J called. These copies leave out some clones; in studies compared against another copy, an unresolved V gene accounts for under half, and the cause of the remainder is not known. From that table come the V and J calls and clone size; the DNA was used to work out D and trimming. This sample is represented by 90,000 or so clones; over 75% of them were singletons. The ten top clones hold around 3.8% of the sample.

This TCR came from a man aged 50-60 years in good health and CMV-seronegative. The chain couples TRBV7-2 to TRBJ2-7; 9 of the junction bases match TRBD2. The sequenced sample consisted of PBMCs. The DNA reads TGTGCCAGCAGCTTAGAGGCGGGAGGGCCCCACGGGCAGTACTTC. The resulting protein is CASSLEAGGPHGQYF.